This T cell receptor beta chain was documented in a study of T cell changes during pregnancy in multiple sclerosis. Clones were sequenced by immunoSEQ multiplex PCR, and TCRdb holds only the in-frame ones, with some missing. The sample has some 41,000 clones, 91% seen once; the top ten hold roughly 0.45%. The germline CDR1 and CDR2 sequences are SGHDT and YYEEEE. This CDR3 is built from 13 residues. J lost 2 bases, V lost 4 bases, and 3 bases had no gene match. Here the sequenced sample was CD4+ T cells from peripheral blood mononuclear cells, taken in the third trimester of pregnancy. This receptor was obtained from a female donor in good health, enrolled as a control in a pregnancy study. This chain joins TRBV5-6 and TRBJ2-7; the match to TRBD1 covers 7 bases. The CDR3 DNA is TGTGCCAGCAGCGGGGACAGAACCTACGAGCAGTACTTC. Its protein is CASSGDRTYEQYF.